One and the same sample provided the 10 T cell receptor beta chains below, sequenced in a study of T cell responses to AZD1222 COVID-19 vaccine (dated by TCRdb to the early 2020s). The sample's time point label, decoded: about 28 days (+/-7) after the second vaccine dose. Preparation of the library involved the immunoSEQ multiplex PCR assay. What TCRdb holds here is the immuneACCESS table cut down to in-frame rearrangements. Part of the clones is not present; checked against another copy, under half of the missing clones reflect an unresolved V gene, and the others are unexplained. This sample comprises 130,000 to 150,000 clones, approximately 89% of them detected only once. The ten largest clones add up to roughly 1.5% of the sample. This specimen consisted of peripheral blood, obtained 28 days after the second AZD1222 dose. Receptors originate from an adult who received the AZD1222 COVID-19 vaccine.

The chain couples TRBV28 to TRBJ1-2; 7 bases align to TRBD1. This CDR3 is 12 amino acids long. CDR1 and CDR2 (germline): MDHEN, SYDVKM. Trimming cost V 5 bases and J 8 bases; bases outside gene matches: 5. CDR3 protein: CASSGGGGGYTF. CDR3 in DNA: TGTGCCAGCAGTGGGGGAGGGGGCGGCTACACCTTC.

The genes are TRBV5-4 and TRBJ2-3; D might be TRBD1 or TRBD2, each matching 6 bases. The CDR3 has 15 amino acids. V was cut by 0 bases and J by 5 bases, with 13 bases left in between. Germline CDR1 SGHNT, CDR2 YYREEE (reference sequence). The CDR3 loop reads CASSLGGGGKDTQYF. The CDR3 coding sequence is TGTGCCAGCAGCTTGGGAGGAGGGGGTAAAGATACGCAGTATTTT. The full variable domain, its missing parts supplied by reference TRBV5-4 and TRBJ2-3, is ETGVTQSPTHLIKTRGQQVTLRCSSQSGHNTVSWYQQALGQGPQFIFQYYREEENGRGNFPPRFSGLQFPNYSSELNVNALELDDSALYLCASSLGGGGKDTQYFGPGTRLTVL.

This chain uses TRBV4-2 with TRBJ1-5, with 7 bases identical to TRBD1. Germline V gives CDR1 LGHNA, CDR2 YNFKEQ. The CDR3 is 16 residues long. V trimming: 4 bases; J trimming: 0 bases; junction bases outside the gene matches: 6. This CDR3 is CASSRSEGASNQPQHF. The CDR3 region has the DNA TGTGCCAGCAGCCGCAGCGAGGGGGCTAGCAATCAGCCCCAGCATTTT.

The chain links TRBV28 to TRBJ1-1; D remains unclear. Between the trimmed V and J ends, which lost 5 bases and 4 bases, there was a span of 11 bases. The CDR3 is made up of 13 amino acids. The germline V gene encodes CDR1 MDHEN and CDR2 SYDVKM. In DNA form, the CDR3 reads TGTGCCAGCAGTCCCGGACGGGGCACTGAAGCTTTCTTT. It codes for CASSPGRGTEAFF.

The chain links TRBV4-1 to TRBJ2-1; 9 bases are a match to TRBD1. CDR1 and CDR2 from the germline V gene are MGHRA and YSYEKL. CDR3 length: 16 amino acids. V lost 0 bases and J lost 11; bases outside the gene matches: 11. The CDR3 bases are TGCGCCAGCAGCCAAGACAGGGGGGGCGGGACAGGGAAGCAGTTCTTC. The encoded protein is CASSQDRGGGTGKQFF.

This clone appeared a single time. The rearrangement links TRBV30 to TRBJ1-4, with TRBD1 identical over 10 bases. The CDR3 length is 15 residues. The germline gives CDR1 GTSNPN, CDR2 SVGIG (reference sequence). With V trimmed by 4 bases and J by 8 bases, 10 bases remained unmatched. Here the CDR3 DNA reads TGTGCCTGGAAGACTCCGACAGGGGGCCACGAAAAACTGTTTTTT. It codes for CAWKTPTGGHEKLFF.

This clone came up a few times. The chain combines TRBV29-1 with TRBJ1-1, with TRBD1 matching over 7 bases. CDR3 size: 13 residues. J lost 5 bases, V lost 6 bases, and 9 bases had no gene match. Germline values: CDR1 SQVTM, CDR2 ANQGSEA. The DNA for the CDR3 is TGCAGCGTGGCAGGGGGACAGACTACTGAAGCTTTCTTT. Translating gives CSVAGGQTTEAFF.

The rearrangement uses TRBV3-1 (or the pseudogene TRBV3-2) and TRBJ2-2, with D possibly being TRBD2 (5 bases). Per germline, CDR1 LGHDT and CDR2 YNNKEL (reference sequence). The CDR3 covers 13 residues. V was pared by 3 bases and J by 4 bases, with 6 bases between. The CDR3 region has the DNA TGTGCCAGCAGCCAGAGGGCCACCGGGGAGCTGTTTTTT. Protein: CASSQRATGELFF.

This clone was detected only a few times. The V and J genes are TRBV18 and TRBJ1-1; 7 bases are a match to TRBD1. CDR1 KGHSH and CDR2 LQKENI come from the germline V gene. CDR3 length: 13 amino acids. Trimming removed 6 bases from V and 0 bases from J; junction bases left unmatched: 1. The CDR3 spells CASSTGMNTEAFF. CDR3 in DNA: TGTGCCAGCTCGACAGGGATGAACACTGAAGCTTTCTTT.

The DNA for the CDR3 is TGTGCCAGCAGCCGGGGGGCGGACAACTATGGCTACACCTTC. Amino acids: CASSRGADNYGYTF. The chain uses TRBV7-3 and TRBJ1-2; tentatively, D is TRBD1 (6 bases). Germline V lookup: CDR1 SGHTA, CDR2 FQGTGA. The CDR3 consists of 14 residues. V lost 5 bases, J lost 2 bases, and 12 bases lay in between.